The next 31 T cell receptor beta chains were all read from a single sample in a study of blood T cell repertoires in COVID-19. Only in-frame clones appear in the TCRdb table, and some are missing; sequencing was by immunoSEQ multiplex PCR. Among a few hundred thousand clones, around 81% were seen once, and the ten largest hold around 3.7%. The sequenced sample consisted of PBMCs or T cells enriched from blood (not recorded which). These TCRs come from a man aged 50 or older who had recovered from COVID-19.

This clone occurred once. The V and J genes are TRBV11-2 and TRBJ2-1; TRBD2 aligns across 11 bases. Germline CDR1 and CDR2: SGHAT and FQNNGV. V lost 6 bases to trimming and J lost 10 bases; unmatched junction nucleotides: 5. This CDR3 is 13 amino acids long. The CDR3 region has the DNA TGTGCCAGCAGGACTAGCGGGGTAGAAGAGCAGTTCTTC. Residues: CASRTSGVEEQFF.

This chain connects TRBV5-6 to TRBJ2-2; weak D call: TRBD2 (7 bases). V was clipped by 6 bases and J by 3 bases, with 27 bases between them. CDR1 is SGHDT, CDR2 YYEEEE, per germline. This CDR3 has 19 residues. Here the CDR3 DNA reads TGTGCCAGCATCGCTAGGTCCCGATGGCGGGGGCCCCACACCGGGGAGCTGTTTTTT. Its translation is CASIARSRWRGPHTGELFF.

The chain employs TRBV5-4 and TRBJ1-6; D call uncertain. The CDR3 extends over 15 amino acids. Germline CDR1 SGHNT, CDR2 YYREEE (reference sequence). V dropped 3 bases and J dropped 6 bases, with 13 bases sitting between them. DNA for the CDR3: TGTGCCAGCAGCTCCGGAACAGTAACTAATTCACCCCTCCACTTT. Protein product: CASSSGTVTNSPLHF.

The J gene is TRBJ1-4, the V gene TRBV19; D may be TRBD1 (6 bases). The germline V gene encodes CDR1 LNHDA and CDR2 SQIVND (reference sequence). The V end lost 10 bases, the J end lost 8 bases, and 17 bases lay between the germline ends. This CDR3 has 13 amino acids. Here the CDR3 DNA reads TGTGCCACCCGGACAGCCCTAGGCGAAAAACTGTTTTTT. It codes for CATRTALGEKLFF.

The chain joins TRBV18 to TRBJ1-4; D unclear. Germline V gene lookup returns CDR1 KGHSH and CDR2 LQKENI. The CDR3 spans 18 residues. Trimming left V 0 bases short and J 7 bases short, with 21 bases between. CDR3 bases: TGTGCCAGCTCACCACCGAAGGCAGGCCTGGGCCGGGGTGAAAAACTGTTTTTT. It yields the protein CASSPPKAGLGRGEKLFF.

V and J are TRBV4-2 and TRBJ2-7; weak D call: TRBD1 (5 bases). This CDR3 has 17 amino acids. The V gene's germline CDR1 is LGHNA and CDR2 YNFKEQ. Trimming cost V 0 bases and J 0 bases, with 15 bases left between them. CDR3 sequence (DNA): TGTGCCAGCAGCCAAGATGATCGAGGACATAGCTCCTACGAGCAGTACTTC. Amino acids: CASSQDDRGHSSYEQYF.

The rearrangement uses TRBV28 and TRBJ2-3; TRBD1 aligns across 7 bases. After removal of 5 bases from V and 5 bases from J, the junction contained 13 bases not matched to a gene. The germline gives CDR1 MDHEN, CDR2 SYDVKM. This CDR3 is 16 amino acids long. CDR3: CASSLPPLQGRDTQYF. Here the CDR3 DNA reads TGTGCCAGCAGTCTCCCCCCTTTACAGGGGCGAGATACGCAGTATTTT.

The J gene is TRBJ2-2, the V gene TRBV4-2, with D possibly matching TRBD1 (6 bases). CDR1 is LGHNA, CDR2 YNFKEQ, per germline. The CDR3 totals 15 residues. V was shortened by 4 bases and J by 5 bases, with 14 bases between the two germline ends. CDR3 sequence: CASSPNGGQTGELFF. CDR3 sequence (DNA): TGTGCCAGCAGCCCGAACGGAGGACAGACCGGGGAGCTGTTTTTT.

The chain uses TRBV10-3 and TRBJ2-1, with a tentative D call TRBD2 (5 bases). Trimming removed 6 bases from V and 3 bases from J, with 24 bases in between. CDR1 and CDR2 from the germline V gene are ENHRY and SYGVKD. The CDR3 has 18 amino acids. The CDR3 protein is CAISTLARESLLYNEQFF. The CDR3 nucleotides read TGTGCCATCAGCACCCTAGCTAGGGAGTCCCTTCTCTACAATGAGCAGTTCTTC.

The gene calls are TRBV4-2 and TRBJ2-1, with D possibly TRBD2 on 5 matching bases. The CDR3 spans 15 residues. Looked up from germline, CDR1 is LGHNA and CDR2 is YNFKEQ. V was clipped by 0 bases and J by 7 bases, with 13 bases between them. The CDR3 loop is CASSQDLTSGNEQFF. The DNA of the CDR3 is TGTGCCAGCAGCCAAGATTTGACGTCGGGGAATGAGCAGTTCTTC.

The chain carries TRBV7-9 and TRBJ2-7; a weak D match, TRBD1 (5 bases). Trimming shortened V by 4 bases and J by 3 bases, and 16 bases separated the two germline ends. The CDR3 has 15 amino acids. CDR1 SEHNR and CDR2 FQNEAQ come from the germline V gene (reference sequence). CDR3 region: CASSSKDRANYEQYF. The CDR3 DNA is TGTGCCAGCAGCTCGAAAGACAGAGCAAACTACGAGCAGTACTTC.

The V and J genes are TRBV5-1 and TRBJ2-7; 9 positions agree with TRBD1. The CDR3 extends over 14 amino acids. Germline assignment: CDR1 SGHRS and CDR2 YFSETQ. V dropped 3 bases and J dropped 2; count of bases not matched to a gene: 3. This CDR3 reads CASSSGQGPYEQYF. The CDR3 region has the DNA TGCGCCAGCAGCTCGGGACAGGGACCCTACGAGCAGTACTTC.

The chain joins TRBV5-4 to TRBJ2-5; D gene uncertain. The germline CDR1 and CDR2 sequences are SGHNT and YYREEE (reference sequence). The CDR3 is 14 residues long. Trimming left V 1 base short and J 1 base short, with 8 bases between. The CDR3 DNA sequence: TGTGCCAGCAGCTTGCCCGGTCGCCAAGAGACCCAGTACTTC. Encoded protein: CASSLPGRQETQYF.

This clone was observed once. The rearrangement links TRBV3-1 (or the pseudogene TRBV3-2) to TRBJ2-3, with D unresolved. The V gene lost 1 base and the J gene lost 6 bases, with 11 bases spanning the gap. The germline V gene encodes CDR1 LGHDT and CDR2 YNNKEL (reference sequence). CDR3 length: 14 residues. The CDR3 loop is CASSQGGAWDTQYF. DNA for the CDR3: TGTGCCAGCAGCCAAGGAGGAGCGTGGGATACGCAGTATTTT.

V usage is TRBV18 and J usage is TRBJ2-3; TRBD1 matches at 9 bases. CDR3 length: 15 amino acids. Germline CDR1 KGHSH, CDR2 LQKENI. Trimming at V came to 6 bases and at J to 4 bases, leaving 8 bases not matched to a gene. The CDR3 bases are TGTGCCAGCTCTCCCGGGACAGGGAACCCAGATACGCAGTATTTT. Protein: CASSPGTGNPDTQYF. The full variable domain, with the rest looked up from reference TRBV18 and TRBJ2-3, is NAGVMQNPRHLVRRRGQEARLRCSPMKGHSHVYWYRQLPEEGLKFMVYLQKENIIDESGMPKERFSAEFPKEGPSILRIQQVVRGDSAAYFCASSPGTGNPDTQYFGPGTRLTVL.

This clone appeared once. This CDR3 reads CATKSLGRSYGYTF. The CDR3 nucleotides are TGTGCCACCAAGAGCCTCGGGAGAAGCTATGGCTACACCTTC. This chain joins TRBV19 and TRBJ1-2, with D uncertain. V was cut by 10 bases and J by 4 bases, with 19 bases left in between. CDR1 and CDR2 from the germline V gene are LNHDA and SQIVND (reference sequence). The CDR3 has 14 amino acids.

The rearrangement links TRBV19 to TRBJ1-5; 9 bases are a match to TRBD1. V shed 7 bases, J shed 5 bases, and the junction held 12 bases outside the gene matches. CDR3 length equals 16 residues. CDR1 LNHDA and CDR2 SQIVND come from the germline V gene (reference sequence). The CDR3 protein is CASKSRAGTGYQPQHF. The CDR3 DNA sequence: TGTGCCAGTAAATCGAGGGCCGGGACAGGGTATCAGCCCCAGCATTTT.

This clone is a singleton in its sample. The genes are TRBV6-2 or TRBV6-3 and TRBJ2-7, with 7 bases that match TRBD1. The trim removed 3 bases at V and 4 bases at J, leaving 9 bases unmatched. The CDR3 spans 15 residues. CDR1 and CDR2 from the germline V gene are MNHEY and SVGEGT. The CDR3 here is CASSYQRDRRYEQYF. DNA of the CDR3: TGTGCCAGCAGTTATCAAAGGGACAGACGGTACGAGCAGTACTTC.

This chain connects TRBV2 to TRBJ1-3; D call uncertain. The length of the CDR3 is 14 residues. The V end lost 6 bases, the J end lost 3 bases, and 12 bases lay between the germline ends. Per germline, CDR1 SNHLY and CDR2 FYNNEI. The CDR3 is CASSVTPNGNTIYF. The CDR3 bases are TGTGCCAGCAGCGTGACACCTAATGGAAACACCATATATTTT.

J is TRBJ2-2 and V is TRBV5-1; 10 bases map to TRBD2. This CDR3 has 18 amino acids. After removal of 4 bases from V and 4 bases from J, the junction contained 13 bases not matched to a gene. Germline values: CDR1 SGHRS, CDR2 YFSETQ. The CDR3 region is CASSEPMGLAFVTGELFF. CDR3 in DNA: TGCGCCAGCAGCGAACCGATGGGACTAGCGTTCGTCACCGGGGAGCTGTTTTTT.

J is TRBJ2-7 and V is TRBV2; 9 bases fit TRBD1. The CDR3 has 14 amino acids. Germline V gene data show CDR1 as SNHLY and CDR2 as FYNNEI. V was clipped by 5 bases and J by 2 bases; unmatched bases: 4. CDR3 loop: CASSTGQGTYEQYF. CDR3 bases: TGTGCCAGCAGTACGGGACAGGGAACCTACGAGCAGTACTTC.

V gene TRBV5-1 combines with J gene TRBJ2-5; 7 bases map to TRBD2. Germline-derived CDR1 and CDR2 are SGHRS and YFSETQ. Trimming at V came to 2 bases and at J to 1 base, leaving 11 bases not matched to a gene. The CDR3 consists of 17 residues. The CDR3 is CASSFSGRSGPQETQYF. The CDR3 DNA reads TGCGCCAGCAGCTTCTCCGGGAGGAGCGGGCCCCAAGAGACCCAGTACTTC.

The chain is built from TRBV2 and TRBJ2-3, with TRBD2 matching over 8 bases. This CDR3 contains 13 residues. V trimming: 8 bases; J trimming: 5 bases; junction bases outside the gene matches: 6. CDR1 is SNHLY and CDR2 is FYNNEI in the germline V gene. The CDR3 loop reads CASGGGLGDTQYF. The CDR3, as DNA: TGTGCCAGCGGGGGGGGACTAGGAGATACGCAGTATTTT.

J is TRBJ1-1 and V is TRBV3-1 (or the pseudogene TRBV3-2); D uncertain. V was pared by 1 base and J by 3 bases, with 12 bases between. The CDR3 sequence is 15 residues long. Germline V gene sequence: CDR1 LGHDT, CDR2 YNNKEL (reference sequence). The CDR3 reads CASSQGSSRYTEAFF. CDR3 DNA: TGTGCCAGCAGCCAAGGCTCCTCCCGGTACACTGAAGCTTTCTTT.

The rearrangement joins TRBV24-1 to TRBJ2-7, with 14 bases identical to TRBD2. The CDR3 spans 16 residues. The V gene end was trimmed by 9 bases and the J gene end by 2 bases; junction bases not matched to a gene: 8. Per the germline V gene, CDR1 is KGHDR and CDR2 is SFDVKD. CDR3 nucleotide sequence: TGTGCCACCTGGGGACTAGCGGGAGAAATGGCCTACGAGCAGTACTTC. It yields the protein CATWGLAGEMAYEQYF.

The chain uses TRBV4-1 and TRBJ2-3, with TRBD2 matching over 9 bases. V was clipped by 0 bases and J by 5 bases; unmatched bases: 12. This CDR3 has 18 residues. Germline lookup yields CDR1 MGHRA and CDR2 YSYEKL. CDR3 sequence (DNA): TGCGCCAGCAGCCAAGATCAAGCTAGCGGGGACAGTAGAGATACGCAGTATTTT. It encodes CASSQDQASGDSRDTQYF.

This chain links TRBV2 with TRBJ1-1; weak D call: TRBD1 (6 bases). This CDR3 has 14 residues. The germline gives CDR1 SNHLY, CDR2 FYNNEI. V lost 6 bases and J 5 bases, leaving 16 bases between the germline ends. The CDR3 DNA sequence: TGTGCCAGCAGCGTCGCAGGGGAATTAACTGAAGCTTTCTTT. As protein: CASSVAGELTEAFF.

The CDR3 bases are TGTGCCAGCAGCTCAACAGGGAGGGAGACCCAGTACTTC. Translation gives CASSSTGRETQYF. The chain couples TRBV7-3 to TRBJ2-5, with D perhaps matching TRBD1 or TRBD2 (6 bases each). The CDR3 is 13 residues long. Germline CDR1 SGHTA, CDR2 FQGTGA. Trimming removed 4 bases from V and 5 bases from J, with 11 bases in between.

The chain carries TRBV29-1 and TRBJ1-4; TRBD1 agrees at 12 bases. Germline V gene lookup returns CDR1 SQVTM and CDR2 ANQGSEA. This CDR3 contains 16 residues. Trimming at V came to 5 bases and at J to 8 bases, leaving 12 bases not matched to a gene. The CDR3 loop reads CSVQKGQGAFGEKLFF. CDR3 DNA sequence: TGCAGCGTTCAGAAGGGACAGGGGGCTTTCGGGGAAAAACTGTTTTTT.

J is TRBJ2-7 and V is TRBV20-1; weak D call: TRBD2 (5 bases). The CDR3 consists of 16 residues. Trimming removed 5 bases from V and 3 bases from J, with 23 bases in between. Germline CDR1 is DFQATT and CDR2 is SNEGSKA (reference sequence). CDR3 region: CSARDLSDSPIYEQYF. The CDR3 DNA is TGCAGTGCTCGTGACTTATCGGACTCGCCAATCTACGAGCAGTACTTC.

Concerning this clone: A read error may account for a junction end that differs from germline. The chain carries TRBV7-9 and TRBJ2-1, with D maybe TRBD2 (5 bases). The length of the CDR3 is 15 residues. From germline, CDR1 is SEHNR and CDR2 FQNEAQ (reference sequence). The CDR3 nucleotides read TGTGCCAGCAGCAAAGGACTCCATTTCTACAATGAGCGGTTCTTC. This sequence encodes CASSKGLHFYNERFF.